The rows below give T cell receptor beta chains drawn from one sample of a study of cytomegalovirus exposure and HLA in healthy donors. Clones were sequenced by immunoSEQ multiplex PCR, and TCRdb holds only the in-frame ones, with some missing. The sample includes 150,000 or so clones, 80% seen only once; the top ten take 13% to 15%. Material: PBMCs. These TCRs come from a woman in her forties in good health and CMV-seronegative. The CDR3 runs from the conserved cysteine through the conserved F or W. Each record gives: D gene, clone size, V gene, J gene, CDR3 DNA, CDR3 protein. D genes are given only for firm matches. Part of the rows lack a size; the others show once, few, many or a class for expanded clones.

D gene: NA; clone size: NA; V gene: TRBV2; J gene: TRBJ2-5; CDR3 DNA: TGTGCCAGCAGTCCGACCGGGTTCCAAGAGACCCAGTACTTC; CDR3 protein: CASSPTGFQETQYF
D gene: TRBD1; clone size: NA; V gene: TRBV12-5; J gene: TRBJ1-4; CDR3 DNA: TGTGCTAGTGGCATACAGGGGGCCTCCGAAAAACTGTTTTTT; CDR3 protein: CASGIQGASEKLFF
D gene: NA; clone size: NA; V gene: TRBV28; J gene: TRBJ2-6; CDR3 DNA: TGTGCCAGCGGGGCAGGGTTTCTTTCTGGGGCCAACGTCCTGACTTTC; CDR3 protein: CASGAGFLSGANVLTF
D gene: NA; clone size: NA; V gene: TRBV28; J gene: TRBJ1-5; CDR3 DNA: TGTGCCAGCAGTTTCCTTCAGGGTACCAATCAGCCCCAGCATTTT; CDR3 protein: CASSFLQGTNQPQHF
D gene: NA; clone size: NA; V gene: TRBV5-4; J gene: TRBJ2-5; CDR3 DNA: TGTGCCAGCAGCTTGTCGCCAGGTACCGCCCAAGAGACCCAGTACTTC; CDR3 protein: CASSLSPGTAQETQYF
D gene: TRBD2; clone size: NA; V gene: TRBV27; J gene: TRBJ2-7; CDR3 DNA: TGTGCCAGCACTCTTCAACTAGCGGGATTGTCCTACGAGCAGTACTTC; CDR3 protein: CASTLQLAGLSYEQYF
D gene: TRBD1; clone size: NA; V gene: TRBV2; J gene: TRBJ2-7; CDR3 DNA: TGTGCCAGCAGTTCCAAGGGACAGGGCTACGAGCAGTACTTC; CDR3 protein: CASSSKGQGYEQYF
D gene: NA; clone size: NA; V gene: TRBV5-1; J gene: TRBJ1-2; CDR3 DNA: TGCGCCAGCAGCCCAAGGGGTGGGGATGGCTACACCTTC; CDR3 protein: CASSPRGGDGYTF
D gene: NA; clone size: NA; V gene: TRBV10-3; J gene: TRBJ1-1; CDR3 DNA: TGTGCCATCAGTGGTCCAGGGAACACTGAAGCTTTCTTT; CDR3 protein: CAISGPGNTEAFF
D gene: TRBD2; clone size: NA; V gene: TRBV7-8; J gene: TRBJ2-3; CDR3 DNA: TGTGCCAGCAGCTTAGGGGGTAGCGGGAAGAGCACAGATACGCAGTATTTT; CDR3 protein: CASSLGGSGKSTDTQYF
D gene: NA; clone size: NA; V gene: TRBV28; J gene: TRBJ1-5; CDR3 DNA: TGTGTAAGCTATAGCAATCAGCCCCAGCATTTT; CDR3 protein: CVSYSNQPQHF
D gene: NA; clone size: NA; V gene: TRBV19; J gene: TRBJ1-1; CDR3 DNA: TGTGCCAGTAGTATAGACAGGGAGGTTGAAGCTTTCTTT; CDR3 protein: CASSIDREVEAFF
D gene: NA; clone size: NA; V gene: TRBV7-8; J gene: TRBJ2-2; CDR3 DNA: TGTGCCAGCAGCTCGTCCTTTCTTACCGGGGAGCTGTTTTTT; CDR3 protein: CASSSSFLTGELFF
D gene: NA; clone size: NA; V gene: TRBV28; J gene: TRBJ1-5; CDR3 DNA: TGTGCCAGCAGCAGATCAGGGATCAATCAGCCCCAGCATTTT; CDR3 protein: CASSRSGINQPQHF
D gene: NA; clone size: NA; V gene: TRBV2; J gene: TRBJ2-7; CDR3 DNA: TGTGCCAGCAGTCCTCAAGACAGCTACGAGCAGTACTTC; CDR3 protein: CASSPQDSYEQYF
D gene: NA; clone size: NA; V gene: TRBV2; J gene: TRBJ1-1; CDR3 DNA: TGTGCCAGCAGTGAGGGCTACGAAGCTTTCTTT; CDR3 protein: CASSEGYEAFF
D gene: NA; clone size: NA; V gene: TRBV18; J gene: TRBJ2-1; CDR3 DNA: TGTGCCAGCTCACCACCGAACAACAATGAGCAGTTCTTC; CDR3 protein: CASSPPNNNEQFF
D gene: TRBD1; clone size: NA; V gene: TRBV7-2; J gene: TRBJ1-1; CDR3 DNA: TGTGCCAGCAGCTCCCAGACAGGGACTGAAGCTTTCTTT; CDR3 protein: CASSSQTGTEAFF
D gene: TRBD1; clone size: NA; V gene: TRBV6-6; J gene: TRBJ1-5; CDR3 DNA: TGTGCCAGCAGTTTCCCGGGACAGGGCAATCAGCCCCAGCATTTT; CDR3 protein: CASSFPGQGNQPQHF
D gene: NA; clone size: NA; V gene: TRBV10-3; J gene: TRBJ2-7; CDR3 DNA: TGTGCCATCAAATCCGACAGGACAGCCTACGAGCAGTACTTC; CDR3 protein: CAIKSDRTAYEQYF
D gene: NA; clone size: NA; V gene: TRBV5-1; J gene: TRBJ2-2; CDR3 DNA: TGCGCCAGCAGCTTGGTGGCAGGGGGGGAGCTGTTTTTT; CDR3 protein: CASSLVAGGELFF
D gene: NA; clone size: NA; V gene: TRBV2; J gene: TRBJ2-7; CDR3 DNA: TGTGCCAGCACACCCGACAGATCCTACGAGCAGTACTTC; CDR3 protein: CASTPDRSYEQYF
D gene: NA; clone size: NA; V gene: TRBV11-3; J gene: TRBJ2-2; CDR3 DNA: TGTGCCAGCAGCTTATACAGGGACACCGGGGAGCTGTTTTTT; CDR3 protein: CASSLYRDTGELFF
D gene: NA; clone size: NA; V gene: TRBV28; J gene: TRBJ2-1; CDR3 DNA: TGTGCCAGCAGTAGGGAGCTGGATGAGCAGTTCTTC; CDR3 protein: CASSRELDEQFF
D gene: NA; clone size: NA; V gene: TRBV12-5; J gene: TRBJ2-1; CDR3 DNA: TGTGCTAGTGGCCAGACTAAGAGCGATGAGCAGTTCTTC; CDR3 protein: CASGQTKSDEQFF
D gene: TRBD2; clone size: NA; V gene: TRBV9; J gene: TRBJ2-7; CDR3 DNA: TGTGCCAGCAGCGCCACGACTAGCGGGGTCCGCGAGCAGTACTTC; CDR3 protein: CASSATTSGVREQYF
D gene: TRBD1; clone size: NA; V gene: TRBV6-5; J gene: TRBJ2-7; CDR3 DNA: TGTGCCAGCAGTCAGGACAGGCTTTCCTACGAGCAGTACTTC; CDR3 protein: CASSQDRLSYEQYF
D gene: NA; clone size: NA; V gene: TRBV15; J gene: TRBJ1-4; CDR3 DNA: TGTGCCACCAGCACCCCGGATAGGGAGGTTGGAAAACTGTTTTTT; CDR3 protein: CATSTPDREVGKLFF
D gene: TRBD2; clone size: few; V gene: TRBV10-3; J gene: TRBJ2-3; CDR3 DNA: TGTGCCATCAGCCCACCGGCTAGCGGGGGCACAGATACGCAGTATTTT; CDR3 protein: CAISPPASGGTDTQYF
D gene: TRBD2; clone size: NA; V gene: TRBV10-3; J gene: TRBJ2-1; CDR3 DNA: TGTGCCATCAGTTCGACTAGCGGCTCCTACAATGAGCAGTTCTTC; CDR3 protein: CAISSTSGSYNEQFF
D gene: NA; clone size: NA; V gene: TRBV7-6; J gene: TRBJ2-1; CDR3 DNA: TGTGCCAGCAGCTTAGAGCGAGCTGACGGAAATGAGCAGTTCTTC; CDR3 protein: CASSLERADGNEQFF
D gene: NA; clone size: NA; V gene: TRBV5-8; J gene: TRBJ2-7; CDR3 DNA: TGTGCCAGCAGCTTGGCCGGGAGTTACAACGAGCAGTACTTC; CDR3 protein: CASSLAGSYNEQYF
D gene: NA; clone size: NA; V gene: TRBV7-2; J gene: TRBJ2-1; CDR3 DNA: TGTGCCAGCAGCCTAGAACCACAGGGACCGGGGCGAAATGAGCAGTTCTTC; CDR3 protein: CASSLEPQGPGRNEQFF
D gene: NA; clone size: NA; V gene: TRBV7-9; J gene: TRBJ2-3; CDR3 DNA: TGTGCCAGCAGCTTAGGGACTAGCACAGATACGCAGTATTTT; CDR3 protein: CASSLGTSTDTQYF
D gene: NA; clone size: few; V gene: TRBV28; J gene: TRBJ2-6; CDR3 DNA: TGTGCCAGCAGTCGCAGGCAGGGTGGTGGGGCCAACGGCCTGACTTTC; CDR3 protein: CASSRRQGGGANGLTF
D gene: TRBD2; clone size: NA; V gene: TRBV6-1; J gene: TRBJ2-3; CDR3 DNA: TGTGCCAGCAGTGAACTAACTAGCGGCACAGATACGCAGTATTTT; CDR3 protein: CASSELTSGTDTQYF
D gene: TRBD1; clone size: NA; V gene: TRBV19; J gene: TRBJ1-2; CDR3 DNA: TGTGCCAGTAGTACCCAGGGACAGCTGTATGGCTACACCTTC; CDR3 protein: CASSTQGQLYGYTF
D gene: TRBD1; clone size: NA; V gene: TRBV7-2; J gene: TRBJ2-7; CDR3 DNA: TGTGCCAGCAGCGCCTCCGGGACAGGGGGGTTGCGGGAGCAGTACTTC; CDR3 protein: CASSASGTGGLREQYF
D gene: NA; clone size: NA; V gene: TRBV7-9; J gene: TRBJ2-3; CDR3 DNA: TGTTCCAGCAGCTTCAACCGACAGACCCAAGCTAGCACAGATACGCAGTATTTT; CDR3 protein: CSSSFNRQTQASTDTQYF
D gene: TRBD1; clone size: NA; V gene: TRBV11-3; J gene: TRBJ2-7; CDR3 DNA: TGTGCCAGCAGCTCATGGACAGGGCCCAACTACGAGCAGTACTTC; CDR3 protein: CASSSWTGPNYEQYF
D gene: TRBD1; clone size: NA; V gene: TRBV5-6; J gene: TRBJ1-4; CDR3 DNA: TGTGCCAGCAGCTTGTATGACAGGGTGAAAGAAAAACTGTTTTTT; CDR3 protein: CASSLYDRVKEKLFF
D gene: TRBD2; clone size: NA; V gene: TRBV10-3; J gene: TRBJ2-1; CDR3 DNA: TGTGCCATCAGTGAGTGGACTAGCAGGAGGCTAGGGGAGCAGTTCTTC; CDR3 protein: CAISEWTSRRLGEQFF
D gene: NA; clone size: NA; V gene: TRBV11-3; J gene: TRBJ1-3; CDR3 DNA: TGTGCCAGCAGCTTCGGACTGGATGGGACCATATATTTT; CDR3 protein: CASSFGLDGTIYF
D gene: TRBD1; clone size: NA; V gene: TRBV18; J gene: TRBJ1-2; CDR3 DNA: TGTGCCAGCTCACCGATCGGACAGGGAGAGGGTGGCTACACCTTC; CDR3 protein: CASSPIGQGEGGYTF
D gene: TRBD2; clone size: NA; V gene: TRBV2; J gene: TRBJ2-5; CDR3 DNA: TGTGCCAGCAGTAGTCAGCGGGGGGCGGGACAAGAGACCCAGTACTTC; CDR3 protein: CASSSQRGAGQETQYF
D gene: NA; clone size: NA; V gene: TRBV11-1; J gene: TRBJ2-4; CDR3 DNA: TGTGCCAGCAGCCCCCGCTGGGGAGACAAAAACAGTCAGTACTTC; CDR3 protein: CASSPRWGDKNSQYF
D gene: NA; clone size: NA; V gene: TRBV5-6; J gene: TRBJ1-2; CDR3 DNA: TGTGCCAGCAGCTTGGACAGATTAGAGCTCTATGGCTACACCTTC; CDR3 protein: CASSLDRLELYGYTF
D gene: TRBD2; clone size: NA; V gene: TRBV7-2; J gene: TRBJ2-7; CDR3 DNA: TGTGCCAGCAGCTTACACGCGGGAGCTGCCTACGAGCAGTACTTC; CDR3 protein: CASSLHAGAAYEQYF